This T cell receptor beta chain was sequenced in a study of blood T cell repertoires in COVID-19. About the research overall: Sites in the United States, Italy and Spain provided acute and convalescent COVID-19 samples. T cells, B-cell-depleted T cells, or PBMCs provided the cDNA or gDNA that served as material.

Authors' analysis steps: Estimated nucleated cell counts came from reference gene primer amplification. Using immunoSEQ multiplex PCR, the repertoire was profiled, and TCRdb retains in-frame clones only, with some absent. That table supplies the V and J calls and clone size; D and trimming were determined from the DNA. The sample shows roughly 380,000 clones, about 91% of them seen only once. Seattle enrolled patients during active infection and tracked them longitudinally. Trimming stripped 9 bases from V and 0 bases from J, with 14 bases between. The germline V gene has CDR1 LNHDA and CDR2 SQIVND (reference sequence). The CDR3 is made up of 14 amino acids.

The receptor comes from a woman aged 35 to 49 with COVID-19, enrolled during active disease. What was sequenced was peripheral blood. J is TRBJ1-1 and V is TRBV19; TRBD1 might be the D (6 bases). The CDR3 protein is CASRRTDMNTEAFF. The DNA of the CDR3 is TGTGCCAGCCGTCGGACAGACATGAACACTGAAGCTTTCTTT.